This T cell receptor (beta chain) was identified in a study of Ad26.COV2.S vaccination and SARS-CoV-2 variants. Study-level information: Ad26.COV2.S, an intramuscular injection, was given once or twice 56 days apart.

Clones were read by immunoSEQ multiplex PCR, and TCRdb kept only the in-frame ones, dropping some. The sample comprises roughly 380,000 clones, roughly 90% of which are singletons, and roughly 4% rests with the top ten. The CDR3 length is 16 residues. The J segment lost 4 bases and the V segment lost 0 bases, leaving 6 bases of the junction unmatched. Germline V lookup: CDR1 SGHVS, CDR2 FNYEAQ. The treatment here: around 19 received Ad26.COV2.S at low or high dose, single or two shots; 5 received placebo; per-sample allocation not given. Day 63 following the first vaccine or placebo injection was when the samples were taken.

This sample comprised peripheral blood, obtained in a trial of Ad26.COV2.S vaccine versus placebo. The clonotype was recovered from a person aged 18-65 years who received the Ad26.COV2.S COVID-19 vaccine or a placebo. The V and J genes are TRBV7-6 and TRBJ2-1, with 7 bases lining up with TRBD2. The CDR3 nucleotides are TGTGCCAGCAGCTTAGCGGCGGGAGAAGGGTACAATGAGCAGTTCTTC. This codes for CASSLAAGEGYNEQFF.